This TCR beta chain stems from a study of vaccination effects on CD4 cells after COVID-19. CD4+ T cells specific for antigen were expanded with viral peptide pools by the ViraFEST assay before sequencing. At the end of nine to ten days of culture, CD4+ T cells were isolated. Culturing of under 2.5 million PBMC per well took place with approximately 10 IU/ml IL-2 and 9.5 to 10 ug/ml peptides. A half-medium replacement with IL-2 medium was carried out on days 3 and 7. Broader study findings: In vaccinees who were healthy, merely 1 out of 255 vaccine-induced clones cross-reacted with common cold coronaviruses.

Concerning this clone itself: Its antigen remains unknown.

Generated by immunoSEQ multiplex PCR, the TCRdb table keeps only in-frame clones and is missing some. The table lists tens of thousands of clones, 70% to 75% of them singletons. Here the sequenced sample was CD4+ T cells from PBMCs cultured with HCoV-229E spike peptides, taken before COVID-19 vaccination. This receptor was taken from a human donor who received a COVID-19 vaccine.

Here the CDR3 DNA reads TGTGCCAGCACCCCGGGGGGGCGGGACACAGATACGCAGTATTTT. Amino acids: CASTPGGRDTDTQYF. The J gene is TRBJ2-3, the V gene TRBV9; TRBD2 matches at 8 bases. V gave up 6 bases and J gave up 2 bases; unmatched junction bases: 8. In germline, CDR1 is SGDLS, CDR2 YYNGEE. This CDR3 is built from 15 residues.